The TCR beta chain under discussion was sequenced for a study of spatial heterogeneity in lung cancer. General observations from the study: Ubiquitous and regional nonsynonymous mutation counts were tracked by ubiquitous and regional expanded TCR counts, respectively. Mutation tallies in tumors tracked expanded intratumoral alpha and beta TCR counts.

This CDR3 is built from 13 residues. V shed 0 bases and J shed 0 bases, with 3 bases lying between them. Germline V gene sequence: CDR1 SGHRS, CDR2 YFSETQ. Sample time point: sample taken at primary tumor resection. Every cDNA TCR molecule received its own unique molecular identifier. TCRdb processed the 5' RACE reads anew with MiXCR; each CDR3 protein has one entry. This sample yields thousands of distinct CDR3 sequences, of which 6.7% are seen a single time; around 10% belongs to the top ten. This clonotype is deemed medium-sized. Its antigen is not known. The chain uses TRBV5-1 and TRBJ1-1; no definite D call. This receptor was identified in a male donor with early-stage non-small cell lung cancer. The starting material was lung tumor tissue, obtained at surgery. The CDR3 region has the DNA TGCGCCAGCAGCTTGGCCCTGAACACTGAAGCTTTCTTT. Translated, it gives CASSLALNTEAFF.